A selection of T cell receptor beta chains follows, all from one sample in a study of cytomegalovirus exposure and HLA in healthy donors. Some clones are missing from TCRdb's copy, which holds only in-frame ones; the method was immunoSEQ multiplex PCR. The table lists roughly 55,000 clones. The material sequenced was PBMCs. The receptor source for this set is a man in his fifties in good health and CMV-seropositive. CDR3s include the opening cysteine and the closing phenylalanine or tryptophan. The D gene is left open where the match is weak.

TRBV30	NA	TRBJ1-3	CAWGSRDSGNTIYF	TGTGCCTGGGGCAGCAGGGACTCTGGAAACACCATATATTTT
TRBV6-5	TRBD1	TRBJ2-5	CASSFESRTGRETQYF	TGTGCCAGCAGTTTCGAATCACGGACAGGGAGGGAGACCCAGTACTTC
TRBV5-1	TRBD1	TRBJ1-1	CASSTAGTGGGDGEAFF	TGCGCCAGCAGCACCGCCGGGACAGGGGGAGGAGATGGTGAAGCTTTCTTT
TRBV28	TRBD1	TRBJ1-1	CASSPRRQGTRGNTEAFF	TGTGCCAGCAGCCCCAGACGACAGGGAACTCGGGGGAACACTGAAGCTTTCTTT
TRBV6-5	TRBD1	TRBJ1-2	CASSRTGDGYTF	TGTGCCAGCAGCCGGACAGGGGATGGCTACACCTTC
TRBV5-6	NA	TRBJ2-6	CASSPRGASYVLTF	TGTGCCAGCAGCCCCCGGGGGGCCTCCTACGTCCTGACTTTC
TRBV5-1	NA	TRBJ2-3	CASSPGTPTDTQYF	TGCGCCAGCAGCCCCGGGACTCCCACAGATACGCAGTATTTT
TRBV28	TRBD1	TRBJ1-2	CASNRGRRGYTF	TGTGCCAGCAACAGGGGGCGACGTGGCTACACCTTC
TRBV6-1	NA	TRBJ2-3	CASSTTGSRTDTQYF	TGTGCCAGCAGTACGACAGGTTCGAGGACAGATACGCAGTATTTT
TRBV4-2	TRBD2	TRBJ2-1	CASSQSGLAFMRSYNEQFF	TGTGCCAGCAGCCAGTCCGGACTAGCGTTTATGCGCTCCTACAATGAGCAGTTCTTC
TRBV6-5	NA	TRBJ1-5	CASRPTGDTQPQHF	TGTGCCAGCAGACCAACAGGAGATACCCAGCCCCAGCATTTT
TRBV27	TRBD1	TRBJ2-7	CASSLWDRPYEQYF	TGTGCCAGCAGTTTATGGGACAGACCCTACGAGCAGTACTTC
TRBV5-1	NA	TRBJ2-3	CASSLEETGSTDTQYF	TGCGCCAGCAGCTTGGAAGAAACAGGGTCGACAGATACGCAGTATTTT
TRBV29-1	NA	TRBJ2-1	CSVNRDYNEQFF	TGCAGCGTGAACCGGGACTACAATGAGCAGTTCTTC
TRBV29-1	TRBD1	TRBJ1-5	CSVRQGSNQPQHF	TGCAGCGTTCGACAGGGAAGCAATCAGCCCCAGCATTTT
TRBV5-1	TRBD1	TRBJ1-1	CASRGGQGIMVTEAFF	TGCGCCAGCAGGGGGGGACAGGGGATTATGGTCACTGAAGCTTTCTTT
TRBV9	TRBD2	TRBJ2-5	CASSPTSSETQYF	TGTGCCAGCAGCCCGACTAGCTCGGAGACCCAGTACTTC
TRBV29-1	NA	TRBJ1-2	CSVEDSGTGIYGYTF	TGCAGCGTTGAAGATAGTGGTACGGGGATTTATGGCTACACCTTC
TRBV30	NA	TRBJ1-2	CAWSASGDGYTF	TGTGCCTGGAGTGCCTCGGGGGATGGCTACACCTTC
TRBV6-5	NA	TRBJ2-1	CASSYSAALNYEQFF	TGTGCCAGCAGTTACTCAGCCGCCCTTAACTATGAGCAGTTCTTC
TRBV11-2	NA	TRBJ2-1	CASSFRRQVATPGNEQFF	TGTGCCAGCAGCTTTAGGCGACAGGTGGCTACACCTGGCAATGAGCAGTTCTTC
TRBV7-6	NA	TRBJ1-1	CASSARRRGVNTEAFF	TGTGCCAGCAGCGCAAGGAGGCGTGGGGTGAACACTGAAGCTTTCTTT
TRBV28	NA	TRBJ1-3	CASRSGSLSGNTIYF	TGTGCCAGCAGGTCGGGGTCCCTCTCTGGAAACACCATATATTTT